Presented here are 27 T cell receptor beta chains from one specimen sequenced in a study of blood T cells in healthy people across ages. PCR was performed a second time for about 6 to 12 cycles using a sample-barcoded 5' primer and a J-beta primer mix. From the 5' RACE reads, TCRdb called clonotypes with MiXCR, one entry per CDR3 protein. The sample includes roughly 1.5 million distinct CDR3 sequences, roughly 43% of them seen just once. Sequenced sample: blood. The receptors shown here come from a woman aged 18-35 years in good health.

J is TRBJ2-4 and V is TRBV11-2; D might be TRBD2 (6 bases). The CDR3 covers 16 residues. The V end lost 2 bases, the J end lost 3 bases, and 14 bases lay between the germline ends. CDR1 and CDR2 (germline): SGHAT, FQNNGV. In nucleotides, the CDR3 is TGTGCCAGCAGCTTACGAACGGGAGTGGTCAAAAACATTCAGTACTTC. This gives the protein CASSLRTGVVKNIQYF. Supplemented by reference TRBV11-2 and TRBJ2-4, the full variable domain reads EAGVAQSPRYKIIEKRQSVAFWCNPISGHATLYWYQQILGQGPKLLIQFQNNGVVDDSQLPKDRFSAERLKGVDSTLKIQPAKLEDSAVYLCASSLRTGVVKNIQYFGAGTRLSVL.

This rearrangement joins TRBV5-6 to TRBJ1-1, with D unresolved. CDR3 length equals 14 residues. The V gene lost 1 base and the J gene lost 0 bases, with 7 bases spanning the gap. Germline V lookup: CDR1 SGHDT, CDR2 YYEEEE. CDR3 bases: TGTGCCAGCAGCTTGCCTCTTTTGAACACTGAAGCTTTCTTT. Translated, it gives CASSLPLLNTEAFF.

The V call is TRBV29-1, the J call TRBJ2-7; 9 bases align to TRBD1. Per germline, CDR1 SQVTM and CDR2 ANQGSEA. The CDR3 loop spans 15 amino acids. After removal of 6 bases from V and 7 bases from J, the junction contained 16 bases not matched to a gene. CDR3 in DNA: TGCAGCGTCACCTTATCCGGGACAGGGCGAGAAGAGCAGTACTTC. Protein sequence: CSVTLSGTGREEQYF.

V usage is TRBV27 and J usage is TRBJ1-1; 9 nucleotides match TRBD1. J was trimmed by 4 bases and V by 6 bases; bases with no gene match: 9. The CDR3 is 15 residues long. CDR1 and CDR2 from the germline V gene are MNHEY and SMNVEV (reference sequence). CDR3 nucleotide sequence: TGTGCCAGCAGCACGACAGGGGGGTTGAGCACTGAAGCTTTCTTT. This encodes CASSTTGGLSTEAFF.

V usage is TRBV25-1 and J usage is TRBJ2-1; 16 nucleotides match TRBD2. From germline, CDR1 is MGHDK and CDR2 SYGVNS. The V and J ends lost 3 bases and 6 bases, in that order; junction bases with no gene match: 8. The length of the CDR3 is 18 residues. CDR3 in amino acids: CASSDGTSGRARVNEQFF. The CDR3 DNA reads TGTGCCAGCAGTGACGGGACTAGCGGGAGGGCCAGGGTCAATGAGCAGTTCTTC.

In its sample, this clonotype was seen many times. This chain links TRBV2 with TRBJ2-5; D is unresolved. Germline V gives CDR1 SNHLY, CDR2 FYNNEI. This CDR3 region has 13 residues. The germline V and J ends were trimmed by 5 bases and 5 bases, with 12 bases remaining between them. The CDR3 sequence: CASSTASEETQYF. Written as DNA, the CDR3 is TGTGCCAGCAGTACCGCATCGGAGGAGACCCAGTACTTC.

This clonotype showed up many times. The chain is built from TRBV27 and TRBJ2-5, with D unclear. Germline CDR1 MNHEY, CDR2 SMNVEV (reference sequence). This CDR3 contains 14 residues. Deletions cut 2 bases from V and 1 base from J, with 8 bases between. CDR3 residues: CASSLRAVQETQYF. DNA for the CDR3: TGTGCCAGCAGTTTAAGGGCCGTCCAAGAGACCCAGTACTTC.

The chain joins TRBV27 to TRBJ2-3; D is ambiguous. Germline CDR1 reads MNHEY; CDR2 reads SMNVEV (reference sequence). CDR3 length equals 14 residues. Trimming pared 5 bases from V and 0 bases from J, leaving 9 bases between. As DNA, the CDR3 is TGTGCCAGCAGTGCTCTAGGTAGCACAGATACGCAGTATTTT. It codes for CASSALGSTDTQYF.

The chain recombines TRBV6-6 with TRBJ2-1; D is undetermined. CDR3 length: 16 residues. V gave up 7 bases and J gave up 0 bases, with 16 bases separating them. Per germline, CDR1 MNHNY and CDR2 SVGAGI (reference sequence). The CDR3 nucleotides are TGTGCCAGCACTCGTACTGGCGCGAGCTCCTACAATGAGCAGTTCTTC. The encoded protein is CASTRTGASSYNEQFF.

The CDR3 region has the DNA TGTGCCAGCAGCCCTTGGAGGGGCAAAGATCAGCCCCAGCATTTT. Protein product: CASSPWRGKDQPQHF. The rearrangement uses TRBV6-5 and TRBJ1-5, with TRBD1 as a possible D gene (5 bases). Per the germline V gene, CDR1 is MNHEY and CDR2 is SVGAGI. CDR3 length: 15 residues. The V end lost 6 bases, the J end lost 5 bases, and 17 bases lay between the germline ends.

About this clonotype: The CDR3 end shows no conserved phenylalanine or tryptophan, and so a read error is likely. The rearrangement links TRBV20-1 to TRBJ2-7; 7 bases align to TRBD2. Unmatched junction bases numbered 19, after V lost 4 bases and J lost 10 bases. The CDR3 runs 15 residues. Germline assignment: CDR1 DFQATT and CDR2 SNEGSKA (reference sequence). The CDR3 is CSANHRKGGIVAQYS. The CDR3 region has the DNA TGCAGTGCTAACCACCGTAAGGGAGGGATTGTGGCCCAGTACTCC.

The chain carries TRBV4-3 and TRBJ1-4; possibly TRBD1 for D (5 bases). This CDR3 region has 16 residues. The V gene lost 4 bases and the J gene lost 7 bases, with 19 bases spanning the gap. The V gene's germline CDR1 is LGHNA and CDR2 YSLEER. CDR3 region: CASSRGSGTYSEKLFF. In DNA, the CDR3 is TGCGCCAGCAGCCGAGGATCCGGGACGTACAGTGAAAAACTGTTTTTT.

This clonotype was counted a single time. CDR3 in amino acids: CASSSVRNREDGYTF. The CDR3 DNA reads as TGTGCCAGCAGTTCGGTACGTAACAGGGAAGATGGCTACACCTTC. J is TRBJ1-2 and V is TRBV12-3 or TRBV12-4, with D maybe TRBD1 (6 bases). The CDR3 contains 15 residues. V was shortened by 4 bases and J by 6 bases, with 18 bases between the two germline ends.

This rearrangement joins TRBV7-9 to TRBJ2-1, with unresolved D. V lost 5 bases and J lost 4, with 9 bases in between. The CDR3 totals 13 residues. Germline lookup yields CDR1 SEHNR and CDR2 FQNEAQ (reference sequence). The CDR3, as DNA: TGTGCCAGCAGCGGGATTTCTTACAATGAGCAGTTCTTC. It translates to CASSGISYNEQFF.

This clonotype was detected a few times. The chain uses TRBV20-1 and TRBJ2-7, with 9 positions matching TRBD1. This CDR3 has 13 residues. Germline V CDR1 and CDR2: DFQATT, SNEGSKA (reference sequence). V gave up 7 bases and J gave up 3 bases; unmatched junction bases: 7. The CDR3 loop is CSVSRDRDYEQYF. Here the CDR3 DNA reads TGCAGTGTCTCCCGGGACAGGGACTACGAGCAGTACTTC.

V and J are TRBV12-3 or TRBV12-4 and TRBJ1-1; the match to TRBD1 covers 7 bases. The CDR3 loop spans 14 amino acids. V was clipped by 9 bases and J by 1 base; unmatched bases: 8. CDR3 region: CASLPGGWNTEAFF. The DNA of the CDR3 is TGTGCCAGTTTGCCAGGGGGGTGGAACACTGAAGCTTTCTTT.

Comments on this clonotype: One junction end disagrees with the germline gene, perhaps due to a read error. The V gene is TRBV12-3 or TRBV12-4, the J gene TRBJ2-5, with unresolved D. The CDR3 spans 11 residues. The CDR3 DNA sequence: TGTGCCGGCAGTTCCTTAGAGACCCAGTACTTC. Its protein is CAGSSLETQYF.

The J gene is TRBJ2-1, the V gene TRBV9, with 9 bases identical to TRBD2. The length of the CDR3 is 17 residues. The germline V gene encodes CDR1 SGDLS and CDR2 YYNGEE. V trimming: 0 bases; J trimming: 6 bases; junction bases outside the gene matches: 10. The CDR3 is CASSVAASGIAVNEQFF. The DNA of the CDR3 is TGTGCCAGCAGCGTAGCTGCTAGCGGGATCGCGGTCAATGAGCAGTTCTTC.

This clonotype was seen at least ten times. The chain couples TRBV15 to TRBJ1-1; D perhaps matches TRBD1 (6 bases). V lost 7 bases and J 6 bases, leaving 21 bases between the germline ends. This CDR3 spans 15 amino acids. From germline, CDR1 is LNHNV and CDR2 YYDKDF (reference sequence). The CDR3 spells CATTAEDSRISEAFF. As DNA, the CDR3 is TGTGCCACCACCGCCGAGGACAGTCGGATTTCTGAAGCTTTCTTT.

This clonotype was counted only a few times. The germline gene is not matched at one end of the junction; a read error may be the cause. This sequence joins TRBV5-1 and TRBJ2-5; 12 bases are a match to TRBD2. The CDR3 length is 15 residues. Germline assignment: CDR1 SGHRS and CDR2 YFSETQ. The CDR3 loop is CASSLRLAGDNEQYF. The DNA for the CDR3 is TGTGCCAGCAGTTTGAGACTAGCGGGGGACAATGAGCAGTACTTC.

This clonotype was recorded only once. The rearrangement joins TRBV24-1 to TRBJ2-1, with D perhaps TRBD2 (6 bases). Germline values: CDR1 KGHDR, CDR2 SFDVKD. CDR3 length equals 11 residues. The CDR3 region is CAAGIYNEQFF. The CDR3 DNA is TGTGCGGCGGGGATATACAATGAGCAGTTCTTC.

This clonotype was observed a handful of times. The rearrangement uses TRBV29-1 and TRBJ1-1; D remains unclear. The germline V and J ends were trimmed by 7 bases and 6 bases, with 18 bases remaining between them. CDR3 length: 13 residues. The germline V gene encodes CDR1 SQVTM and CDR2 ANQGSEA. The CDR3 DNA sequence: TGCAGCGCTGGACGGATTCTTCAGCCTGAAGCTTTCTTT. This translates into CSAGRILQPEAFF.

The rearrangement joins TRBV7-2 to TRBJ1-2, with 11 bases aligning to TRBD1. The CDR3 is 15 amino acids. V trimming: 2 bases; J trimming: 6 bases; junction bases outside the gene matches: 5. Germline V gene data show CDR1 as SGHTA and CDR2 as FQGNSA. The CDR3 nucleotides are TGTGCCAGCAGCTTATTGGACAGGGGGCCAAATGGCTACACCTTC. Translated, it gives CASSLLDRGPNGYTF.

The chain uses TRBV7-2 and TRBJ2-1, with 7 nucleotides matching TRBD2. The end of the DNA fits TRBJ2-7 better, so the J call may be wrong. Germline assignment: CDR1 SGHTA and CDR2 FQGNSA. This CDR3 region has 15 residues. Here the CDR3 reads CASSPGLSSYNEQYF. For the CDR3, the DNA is TGTGCCAGCAGCCCGGGACTAAGCTCCTACAATGAGCAGTACTTC.

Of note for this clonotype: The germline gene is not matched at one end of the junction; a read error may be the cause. Written as DNA, the CDR3 is TGTGCCAGCAGTTTTAGGGGCCTGTCTAGCACAGATGCGCAGTATTTT. Translating it yields CASSFRGLSSTDAQYF. The rearrangement links TRBV12-3 or TRBV12-4 to TRBJ2-3; D may be TRBD1 or TRBD2 (5 bases each). There are 16 residues in the CDR3.

The CDR3 is CASSPTRQGLNQPQHF. The CDR3 DNA reads as TGTGCCAGCAGTCCTACCCGACAGGGACTCAATCAGCCCCAGCATTTT. This chain links TRBV6-5 with TRBJ1-5; 7 nucleotides align to TRBD1. Per the germline V gene, CDR1 is MNHEY and CDR2 is SVGAGI. The CDR3 has 16 amino acids. V lost 5 bases to trimming and J lost 3 bases; unmatched junction nucleotides: 10.

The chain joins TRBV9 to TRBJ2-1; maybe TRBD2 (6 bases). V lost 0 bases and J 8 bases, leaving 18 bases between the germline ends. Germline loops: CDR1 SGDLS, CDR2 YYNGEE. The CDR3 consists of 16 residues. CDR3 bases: TGTGCCAGCAGCGTAGGACTGGGGGGAGTGATAGATGAGCAGTTCTTC. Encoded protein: CASSVGLGGVIDEQFF.